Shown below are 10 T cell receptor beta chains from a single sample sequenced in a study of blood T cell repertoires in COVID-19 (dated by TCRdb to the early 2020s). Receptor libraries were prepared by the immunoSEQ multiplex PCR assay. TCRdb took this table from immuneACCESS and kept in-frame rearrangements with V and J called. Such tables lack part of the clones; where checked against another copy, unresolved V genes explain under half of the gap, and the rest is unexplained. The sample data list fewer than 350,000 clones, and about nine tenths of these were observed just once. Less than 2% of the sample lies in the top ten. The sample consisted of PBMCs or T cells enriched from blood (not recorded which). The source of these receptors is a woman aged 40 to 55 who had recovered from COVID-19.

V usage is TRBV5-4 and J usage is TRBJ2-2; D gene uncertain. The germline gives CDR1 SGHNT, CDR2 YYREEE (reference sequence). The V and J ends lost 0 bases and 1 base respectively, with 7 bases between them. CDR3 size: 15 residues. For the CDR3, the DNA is TGTGCCAGCAGCTTGGTTGGGCAGAACACCGGGGAGCTGTTTTTT. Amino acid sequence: CASSLVGQNTGELFF.

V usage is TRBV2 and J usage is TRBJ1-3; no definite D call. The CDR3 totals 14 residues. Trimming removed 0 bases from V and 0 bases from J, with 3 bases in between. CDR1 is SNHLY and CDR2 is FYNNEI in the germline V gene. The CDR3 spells CASSEARSGNTIYF. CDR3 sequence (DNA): TGTGCCAGCAGTGAAGCTCGCTCTGGAAACACCATATATTTT.

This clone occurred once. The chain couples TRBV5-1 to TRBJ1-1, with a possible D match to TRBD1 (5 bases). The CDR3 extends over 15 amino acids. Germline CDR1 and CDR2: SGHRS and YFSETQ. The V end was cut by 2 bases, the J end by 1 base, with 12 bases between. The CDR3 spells CASSFQSGGNTEAFF. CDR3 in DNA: TGCGCCAGCAGCTTTCAGAGCGGGGGGAACACTGAAGCTTTCTTT.

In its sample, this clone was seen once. The CDR3, as DNA: TGTGCCAGCAGTACCGACAGGGCCTCCCTTGGAAACACCATATATTTT. This gives the protein CASSTDRASLGNTIYF. The chain links TRBV2 to TRBJ1-3; TRBD1 agrees at 7 bases. The germline CDR1 and CDR2 sequences are SNHLY and FYNNEI. The length of the CDR3 is 16 residues. V gave up 5 bases and J gave up 3 bases; unmatched junction bases: 10.

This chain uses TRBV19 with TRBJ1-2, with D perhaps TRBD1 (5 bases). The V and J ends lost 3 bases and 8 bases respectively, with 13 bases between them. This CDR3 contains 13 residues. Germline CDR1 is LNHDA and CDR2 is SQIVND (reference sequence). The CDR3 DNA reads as TGTGCCAGTAGTATCGGGGCAGGGAGGGGCTACACCTTC. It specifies CASSIGAGRGYTF.

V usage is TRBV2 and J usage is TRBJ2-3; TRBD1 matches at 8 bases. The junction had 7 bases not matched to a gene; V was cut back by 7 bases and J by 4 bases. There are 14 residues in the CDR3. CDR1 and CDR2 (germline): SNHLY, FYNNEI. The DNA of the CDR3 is TGTGCCAGCACTCTCACAGGGGGATCAGATACGCAGTATTTT. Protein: CASTLTGGSDTQYF.

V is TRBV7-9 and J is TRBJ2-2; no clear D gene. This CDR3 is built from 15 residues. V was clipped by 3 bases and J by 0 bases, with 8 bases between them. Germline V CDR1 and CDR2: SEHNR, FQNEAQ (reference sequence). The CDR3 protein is CASSFFGANTGELFF. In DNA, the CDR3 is TGTGCCAGCAGCTTCTTTGGAGCGAACACCGGGGAGCTGTTTTTT. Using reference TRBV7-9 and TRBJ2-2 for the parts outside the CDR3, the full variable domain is DTGVSQNPRHKITKRGQNVTFRCDPISEHNRLYWYRQTLGQGPEFLTYFQNEAQLEKSRLLSDRFSAERPKGSFSTLEIQRTEQGDSAMYLCASSFFGANTGELFFGEGSRLTVL.

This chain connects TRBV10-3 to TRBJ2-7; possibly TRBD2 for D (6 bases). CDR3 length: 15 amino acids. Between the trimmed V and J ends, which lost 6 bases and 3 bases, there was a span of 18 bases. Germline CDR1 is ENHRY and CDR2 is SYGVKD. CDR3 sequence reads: CAISTTRDSVYEQYF. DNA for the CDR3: TGTGCCATCAGCACCACCCGGGACTCCGTCTACGAGCAGTACTTC.

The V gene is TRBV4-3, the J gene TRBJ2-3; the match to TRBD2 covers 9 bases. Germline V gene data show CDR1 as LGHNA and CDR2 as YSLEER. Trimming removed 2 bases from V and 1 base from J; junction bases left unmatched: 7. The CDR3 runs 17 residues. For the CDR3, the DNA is TGCGCCAGCAGCCAAATCTGGCGGGAGGGCCGCACAGATACGCAGTATTTT. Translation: CASSQIWREGRTDTQYF.

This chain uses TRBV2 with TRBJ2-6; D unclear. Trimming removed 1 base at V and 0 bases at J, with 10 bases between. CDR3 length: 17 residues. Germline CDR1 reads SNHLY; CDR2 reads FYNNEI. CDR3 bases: TGTGCCAGCAGTGAAGTAGGTTGGAGCTCTGGGGCCAACGTCCTGACTTTC. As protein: CASSEVGWSSGANVLTF.